Each of the 18 T cell receptor beta chains below was sequenced from the same sample in a study of OX40 agonist ivuxolimab in advanced cancers. Clones were sequenced by immunoSEQ multiplex PCR, and TCRdb holds only the in-frame ones, with some missing. The sample holds 65,000 to 85,000 clones, 80% to 95% seen once. Here the sequenced sample was CD4+ or CD8+ T cells sorted from blood, taken in a trial of the OX40 agonist ivuxolimab. The receptors derive from an adult with an advanced solid tumor such as melanoma, head and neck, liver or kidney cancer.

The rearrangement links TRBV27 to TRBJ2-7; no definite D call. The ends were cut back, 0 bases at V and 6 bases at J, with 9 bases in the middle. The CDR3 loop spans 13 amino acids. CDR1 and CDR2 (germline): MNHEY, SMNVEV (reference sequence). Here the CDR3 reads CASSLSVSGEQYF. In nucleotides, the CDR3 is TGTGCCAGCAGTTTATCGGTCTCGGGCGAGCAGTACTTC.

The CDR3 DNA follows: TGTGCCAGCAGCAATCCGAGGTTAGGAGACACCGGGGAGCTGTTTTTT. It codes for CASSNPRLGDTGELFF. The chain joins TRBV21-1 to TRBJ2-2; the D call TRBD2 from the table was never checked on the DNA. TRBV21-1 counts as a pseudogene. The CDR3 is 16 residues long.

The chain has TRBV15 and TRBJ2-7; TRBD1 matches 7 bases. Germline CDR1 is LNHNV and CDR2 is YYDKDF (reference sequence). J lost 2 bases, V lost 4 bases, and 5 bases had no gene match. The length of the CDR3 is 14 residues. Here the CDR3 DNA reads TGTGCCACCAGCATCAGGACAGGAACCTACGAGCAGTACTTC. As protein: CATSIRTGTYEQYF.

The V gene is TRBV10-3, the J gene TRBJ2-1; perhaps TRBD2 as D (6 bases). V dropped 0 bases and J dropped 0 bases, with 18 bases sitting between them. The CDR3 is made up of 19 amino acids. CDR1 and CDR2 (germline): ENHRY, SYGVKD. This CDR3 reads CAISESVDRDSGSYNEQFF. CDR3 sequence (DNA): TGTGCCATCAGTGAGTCAGTGGATCGGGACTCTGGCTCCTACAATGAGCAGTTCTTC.

The chain joins TRBV5-1 to TRBJ2-1; D may correspond to TRBD1 or TRBD2 (7 bases each). The CDR3 totals 14 residues. V was cut by 0 bases and J by 9 bases, with 13 bases left in between. Germline loops: CDR1 SGHRS, CDR2 YFSETQ. In DNA, the CDR3 is TGCGCCAGCAGCTTGGGACAGGGCGGGAGTGAGCAGTTCTTC. It translates to CASSLGQGGSEQFF.

The rearrangement links TRBV5-5 to TRBJ1-5; tentative D call: TRBD1 (5 bases). CDR3 length: 14 residues. The germline CDR1 and CDR2 sequences are SGHKS and YYEKEE (reference sequence). The V and J ends lost 5 bases and 1 base respectively, with 10 bases between them. The CDR3 sequence: CASSLWGSNQPQHF. The CDR3, as DNA: TGTGCCAGCAGTCTGTGGGGGAGCAATCAGCCCCAGCATTTT. Using reference TRBV5-5 and TRBJ1-5 for the parts outside the CDR3, the full variable domain is DAGVTQSPTHLIKTRGQQVTLRCSPISGHKSVSWYQQVLGQGPQFIFQYYEKEERGRGNFPDRFSARQFPNYSSELNVNALLLGDSALYLCASSLWGSNQPQHFGDGTRLSIL.

This clone was found a few times. This chain links TRBV6-4 with TRBJ2-1; 7 bases match TRBD1. CDR1 and CDR2 from the germline V gene are MRHNA and SNTAGT. The trim removed 10 bases at V and 3 bases at J, leaving 9 bases unmatched. This CDR3 has 14 residues. CDR3 in DNA: TGTGCCACAGCACGGACAGGTGACTACAATGAGCAGTTCTTC. Its protein is CATARTGDYNEQFF.

The chain uses TRBV11-3 and TRBJ2-1; no definite D call. Deletions cut 0 bases from V and 4 bases from J, with 4 bases between. The CDR3 covers 13 residues. Germline V gene lookup returns CDR1 SGHNT and CDR2 YENEEA. For the CDR3, the DNA is TGTGCCAGCAGCTTAGAGGGATACAATGAGCAGTTCTTC. The encoded protein is CASSLEGYNEQFF.

This chain uses TRBV5-1 with TRBJ2-7, with 12 bases fitting TRBD1. This CDR3 region has 13 residues. Germline values: CDR1 SGHRS, CDR2 YFSETQ. J gave up 6 bases and V 7 bases, and 5 bases lay outside the gene matches. The CDR3: CASGTGGLSEQYF. Written as DNA, the CDR3 is TGCGCCAGCGGGACAGGGGGCTTAAGCGAGCAGTACTTC.

The chain links TRBV27 to TRBJ1-2; 7 positions agree with TRBD1. The germline V gene encodes CDR1 MNHEY and CDR2 SMNVEV (reference sequence). Trimming took 5 bases from V and 5 from J; bases not matched to a gene: 8. The CDR3 covers 14 residues. CDR3 sequence reads: CASSTQGGGYGYTF. CDR3 DNA: TGTGCCAGCAGTACCCAGGGGGGGGGATATGGCTACACCTTC.

V is TRBV12-5 and J is TRBJ2-1; D is uncertain. Germline V CDR1 and CDR2: LGHNT, FRNRAP. This CDR3 has 12 amino acids. The germline V and J ends were trimmed by 5 bases and 4 bases, with 6 bases remaining between them. DNA of the CDR3: TGTGCTAGTGGTGTGATTTACAATGAGCAGTTCTTC. Its translation is CASGVIYNEQFF.

V gene TRBV10-3 combines with J gene TRBJ2-2, with D possibly being TRBD2 (6 bases). Germline V gene sequence: CDR1 ENHRY, CDR2 SYGVKD. The CDR3 length is 16 residues. The ends were cut back, 3 bases at V and 3 bases at J, with 14 bases in the middle. CDR3 amino acids: CAISDWDSIYTGELFF. The CDR3 DNA is TGTGCCATCAGTGATTGGGACTCCATCTACACCGGGGAGCTGTTTTTT.

The rearrangement links TRBV5-6 to TRBJ2-1, with D perhaps matching TRBD1 (5 bases). CDR1 is SGHDT and CDR2 is YYEEEE in the germline V gene. The CDR3 consists of 15 residues. V was trimmed by 0 bases and J by 5 bases, leaving 12 bases between them. CDR3 coding DNA: TGTGCCAGCAGCTTGGGGCAAGGGGCCAACAATGAGCAGTTCTTC. Protein product: CASSLGQGANNEQFF.

The chain is built from TRBV7-2 and TRBJ2-2; TRBD2 aligns across 7 bases. After removal of 5 bases from V and 0 bases from J, the junction contained 6 bases not matched to a gene. There are 16 residues in the CDR3. The germline V gene has CDR1 SGHTA and CDR2 FQGNSA. The CDR3 region has the DNA TGTGCCAGCAGCCCGACGGGGGGAGCGAACACCGGGGAGCTGTTTTTT. It translates to CASSPTGGANTGELFF.

The chain recombines TRBV6-5 with TRBJ2-7; no firm D call. V lost 5 bases and J lost 1, with 12 bases in between. Germline loops: CDR1 MNHEY, CDR2 SVGAGI. This CDR3 has 14 residues. This CDR3 reads CASSHSPESYEQYF. As DNA, the CDR3 is TGTGCCAGCAGTCATTCCCCGGAGTCCTACGAGCAGTACTTC.

The V and J genes are TRBV4-1 and TRBJ2-1, with 8 bases aligning to TRBD2. This CDR3 has 14 residues. Per the germline V gene, CDR1 is MGHRA and CDR2 is YSYEKL. The ends lost 4 bases at V and 3 bases at J; junction bases unmatched: 2. DNA for the CDR3: TGCGCCAGCAGCCTAACTAGCGGCTACAATGAGCAGTTCTTC. As protein: CASSLTSGYNEQFF.

This clone has just one count. This chain connects TRBV7-9 to TRBJ2-3; D might be TRBD2 (5 bases). The CDR3 length is 16 residues. Germline CDR1 SEHNR, CDR2 FQNEAQ (reference sequence). V was cut by 6 bases and J by 2 bases, with 18 bases left in between. The CDR3 loop reads CASRPVTGKTTDTQYF. The CDR3 bases are TGTGCCAGCAGACCCGTTACGGGGAAAACCACAGATACGCAGTATTTT.

V gene TRBV5-6 combines with J gene TRBJ2-1; 11 nucleotides match TRBD2. The CDR3 is 14 amino acids. Germline-derived CDR1 and CDR2 are SGHDT and YYEEEE. The V segment lost 3 bases and the J segment 7 bases; nucleotides outside the gene matches: 3. The DNA of the CDR3 is TGTGCCAGCAGCTCGGGACTAGCGGTGAATGAGCAGTTCTTC. Translating gives CASSSGLAVNEQFF.